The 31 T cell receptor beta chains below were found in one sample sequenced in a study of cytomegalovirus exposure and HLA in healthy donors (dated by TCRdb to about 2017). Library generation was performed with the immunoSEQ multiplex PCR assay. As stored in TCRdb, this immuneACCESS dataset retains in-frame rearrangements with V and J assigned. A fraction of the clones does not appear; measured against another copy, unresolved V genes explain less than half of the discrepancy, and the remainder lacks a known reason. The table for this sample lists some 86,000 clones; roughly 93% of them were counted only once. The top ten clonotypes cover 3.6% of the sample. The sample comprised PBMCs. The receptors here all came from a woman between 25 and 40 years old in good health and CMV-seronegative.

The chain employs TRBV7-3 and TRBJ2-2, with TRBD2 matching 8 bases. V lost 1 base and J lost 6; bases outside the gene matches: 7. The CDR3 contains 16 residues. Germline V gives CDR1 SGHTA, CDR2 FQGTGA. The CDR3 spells CASSLKGAGGAGELFF. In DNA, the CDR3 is TGTGCCAGCAGCTTAAAGGGCGCCGGGGGGGCCGGGGAGCTGTTTTTT.

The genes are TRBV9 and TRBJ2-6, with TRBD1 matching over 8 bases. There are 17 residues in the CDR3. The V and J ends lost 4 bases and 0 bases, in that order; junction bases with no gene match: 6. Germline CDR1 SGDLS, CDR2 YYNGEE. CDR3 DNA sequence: TGTGCCAGCAGCCACCCACAGGGGGACTCTGGGGCCAACGTCCTGACTTTC. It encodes CASSHPQGDSGANVLTF.

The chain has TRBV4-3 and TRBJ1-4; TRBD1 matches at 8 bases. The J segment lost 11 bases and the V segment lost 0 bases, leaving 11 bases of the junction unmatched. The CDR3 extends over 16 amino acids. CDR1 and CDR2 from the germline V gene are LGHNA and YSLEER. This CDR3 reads CASSQERSGGVDKLFF. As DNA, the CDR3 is TGCGCCAGCAGCCAAGAACGATCAGGGGGCGTTGACAAACTGTTTTTT.

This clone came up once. This CDR3 reads CASSTHRGTYNEQFF. In nucleotides, the CDR3 is TGCGCCAGCAGCACCCACAGGGGGACCTACAATGAGCAGTTCTTC. The chain recombines TRBV4-3 with TRBJ2-1; TRBD1 agrees at 8 bases. The CDR3 runs to 15 residues. The germline V gene encodes CDR1 LGHNA and CDR2 YSLEER. Losses at the gene ends were 5 bases for V and 2 bases for J; bases not matched to a gene: 5.

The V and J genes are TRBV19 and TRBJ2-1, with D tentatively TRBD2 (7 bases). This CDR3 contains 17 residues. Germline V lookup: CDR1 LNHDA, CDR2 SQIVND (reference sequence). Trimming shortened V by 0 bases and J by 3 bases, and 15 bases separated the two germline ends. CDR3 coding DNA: TGTGCCAGTAGTATAGAATGGTACGGGGGGCGCTACAATGAGCAGTTCTTC. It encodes CASSIEWYGGRYNEQFF.

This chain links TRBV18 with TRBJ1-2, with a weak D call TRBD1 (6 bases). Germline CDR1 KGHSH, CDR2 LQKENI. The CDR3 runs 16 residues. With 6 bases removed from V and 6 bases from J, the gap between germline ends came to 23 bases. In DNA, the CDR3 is TGTGCCAGCTCTCGATACAGGGAGCCCCATCCTGATGGCTACACCTTC. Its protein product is CASSRYREPHPDGYTF.

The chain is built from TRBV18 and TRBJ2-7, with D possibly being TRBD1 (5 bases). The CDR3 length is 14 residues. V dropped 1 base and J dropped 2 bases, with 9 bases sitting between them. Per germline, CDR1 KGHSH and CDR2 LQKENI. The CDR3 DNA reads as TGTGCCAGCTCACCACGGCAGGACACCTACGAGCAGTACTTC. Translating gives CASSPRQDTYEQYF.

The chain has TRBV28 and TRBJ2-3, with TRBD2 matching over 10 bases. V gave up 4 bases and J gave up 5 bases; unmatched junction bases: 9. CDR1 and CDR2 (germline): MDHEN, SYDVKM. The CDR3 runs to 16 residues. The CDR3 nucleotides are TGTGCCAGCAGTTCCTATCGAGCGGGGGGGCAAGATACGCAGTATTTT. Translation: CASSSYRAGGQDTQYF. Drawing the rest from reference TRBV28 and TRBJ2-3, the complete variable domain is DVKVTQSSRYLVKRTGEKVFLECVQDMDHENMFWYRQDPGLGLRLIYFSYDVKMKEKGDIPEGYSVSREKKERFSLILESASTNQTSMYLCASSSYRAGGQDTQYFGPGTRLTVL.

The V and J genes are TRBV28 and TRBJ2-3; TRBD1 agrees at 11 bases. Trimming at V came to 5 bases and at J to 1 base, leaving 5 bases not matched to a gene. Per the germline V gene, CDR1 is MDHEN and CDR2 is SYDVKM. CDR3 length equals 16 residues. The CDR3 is CASSPGQGAGTDTQYF. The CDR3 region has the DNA TGTGCCAGCAGTCCAGGACAGGGGGCGGGCACAGATACGCAGTATTTT. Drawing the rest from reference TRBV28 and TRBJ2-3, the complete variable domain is DVKVTQSSRYLVKRTGEKVFLECVQDMDHENMFWYRQDPGLGLRLIYFSYDVKMKEKGDIPEGYSVSREKKERFSLILESASTNQTSMYLCASSPGQGAGTDTQYFGPGTRLTVL.

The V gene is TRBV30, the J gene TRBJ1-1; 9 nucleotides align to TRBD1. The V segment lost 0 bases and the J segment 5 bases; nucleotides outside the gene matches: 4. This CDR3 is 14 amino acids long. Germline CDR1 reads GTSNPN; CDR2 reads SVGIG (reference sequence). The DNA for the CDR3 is TGTGCCTGGAGTGTAGGGACAGGGCAGACTGAAGCTTTCTTT. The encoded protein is CAWSVGTGQTEAFF.

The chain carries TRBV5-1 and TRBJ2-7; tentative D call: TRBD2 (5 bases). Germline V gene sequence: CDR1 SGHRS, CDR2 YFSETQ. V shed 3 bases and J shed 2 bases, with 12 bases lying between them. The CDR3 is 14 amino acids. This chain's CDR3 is CASSSLTNPYEQYF. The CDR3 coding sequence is TGCGCCAGCAGCTCGTTGACTAACCCCTACGAGCAGTACTTC.

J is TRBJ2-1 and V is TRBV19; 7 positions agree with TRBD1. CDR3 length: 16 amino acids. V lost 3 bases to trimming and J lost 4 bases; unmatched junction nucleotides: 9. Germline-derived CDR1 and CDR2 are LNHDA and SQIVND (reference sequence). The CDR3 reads CASSMARDSSYNEQFF. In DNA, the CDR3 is TGTGCCAGTAGTATGGCCCGGGACAGTTCTTACAATGAGCAGTTCTTC.

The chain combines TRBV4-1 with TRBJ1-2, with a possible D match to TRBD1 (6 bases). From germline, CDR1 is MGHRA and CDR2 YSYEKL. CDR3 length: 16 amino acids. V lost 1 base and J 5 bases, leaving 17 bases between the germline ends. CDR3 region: CASSQATTGSTYGYTF. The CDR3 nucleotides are TGCGCCAGCAGCCAAGCCACGACAGGTTCTACTTATGGCTACACCTTC.

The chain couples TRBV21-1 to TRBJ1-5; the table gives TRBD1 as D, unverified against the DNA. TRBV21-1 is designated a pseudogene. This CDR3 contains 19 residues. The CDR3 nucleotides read TGTGCCAGCACCAAGGGAGGACAGGGTAGGCGTGGTAGCAATCAGCCCCAGCATTTT. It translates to CASTKGGQGRRGSNQPQHF.

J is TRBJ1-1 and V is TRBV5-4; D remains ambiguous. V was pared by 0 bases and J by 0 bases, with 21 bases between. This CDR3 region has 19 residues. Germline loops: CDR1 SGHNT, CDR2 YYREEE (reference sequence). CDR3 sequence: CASSLVASAVRTMNTEAFF. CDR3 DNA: TGTGCCAGCAGCTTGGTGGCCTCGGCAGTACGAACTATGAACACTGAAGCTTTCTTT.

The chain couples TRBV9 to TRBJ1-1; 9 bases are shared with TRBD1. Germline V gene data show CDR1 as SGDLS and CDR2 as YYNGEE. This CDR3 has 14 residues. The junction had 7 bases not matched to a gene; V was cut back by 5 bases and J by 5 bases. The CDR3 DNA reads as TGTGCCAGCAGTCCGACAGGGGGTGGGACTGAAGCTTTCTTT. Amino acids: CASSPTGGGTEAFF.

DNA of the CDR3: TGTGCCAGCTCACGGAAATCCGGGACAGTAGTACGCGAGACCCAGTACTTC. It is translated as CASSRKSGTVVRETQYF. The chain carries TRBV18 and TRBJ2-5, with 7 bases identical to TRBD1. The CDR3 is 17 amino acids. The germline gives CDR1 KGHSH, CDR2 LQKENI. The V gene end was trimmed by 4 bases and the J gene end by 5 bases; junction bases not matched to a gene: 16. The variable domain in full, with the rest retrieved from reference TRBV18 and TRBJ2-5, is NAGVMQNPRHLVRRRGQEARLRCSPMKGHSHVYWYRQLPEEGLKFMVYLQKENIIDESGMPKERFSAEFPKEGPSILRIQQVVRGDSAAYFCASSRKSGTVVRETQYFGPGTRLLVL.

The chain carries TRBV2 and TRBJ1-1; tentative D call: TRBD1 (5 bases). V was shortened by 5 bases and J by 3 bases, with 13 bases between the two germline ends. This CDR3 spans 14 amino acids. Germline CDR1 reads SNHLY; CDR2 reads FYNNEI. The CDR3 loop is CASSLGDWDTEAFF. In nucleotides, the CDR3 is TGTGCCAGCAGTTTGGGGGACTGGGACACTGAAGCTTTCTTT. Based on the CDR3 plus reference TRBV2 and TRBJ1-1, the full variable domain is EPEVTQTPSHQVTQMGQEVILRCVPISNHLYFYWYRQILGQKVEFLVSFYNNEISEKSEIFDDQFSVERPDGSNFTLKIRSTKLEDSAMYFCASSLGDWDTEAFFGQGTRLTVV.

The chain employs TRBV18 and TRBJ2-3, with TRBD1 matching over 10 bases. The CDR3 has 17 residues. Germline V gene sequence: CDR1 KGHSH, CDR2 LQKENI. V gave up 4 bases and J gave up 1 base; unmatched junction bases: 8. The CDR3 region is CASSRGQGSSGTDTQYF. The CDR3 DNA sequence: TGTGCCAGCTCACGGGGACAGGGGTCCTCTGGCACAGATACGCAGTATTTT.

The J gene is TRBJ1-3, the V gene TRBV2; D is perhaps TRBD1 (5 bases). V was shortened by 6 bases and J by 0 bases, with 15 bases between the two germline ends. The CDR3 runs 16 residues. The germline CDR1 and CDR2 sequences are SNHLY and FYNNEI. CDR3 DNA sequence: TGTGCCAGCAGCCGATATGACAGAACCTCTGGAAACACCATATATTTT. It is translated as CASSRYDRTSGNTIYF.

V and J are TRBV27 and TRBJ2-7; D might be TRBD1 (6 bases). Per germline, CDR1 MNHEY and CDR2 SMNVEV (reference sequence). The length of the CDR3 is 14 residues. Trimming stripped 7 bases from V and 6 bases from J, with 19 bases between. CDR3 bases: TGTGCCAGCACCCGGGACAAAGGATTCGGCGAGCAGTACTTC. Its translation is CASTRDKGFGEQYF.

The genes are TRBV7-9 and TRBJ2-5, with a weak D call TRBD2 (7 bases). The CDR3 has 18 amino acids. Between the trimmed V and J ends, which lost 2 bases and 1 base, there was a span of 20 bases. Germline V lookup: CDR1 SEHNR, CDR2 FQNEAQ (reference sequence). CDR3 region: CASSLRASGRDTQETQYF. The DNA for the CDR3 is TGTGCCAGCAGCTTAAGGGCTAGCGGACGGGACACCCAAGAGACCCAGTACTTC.

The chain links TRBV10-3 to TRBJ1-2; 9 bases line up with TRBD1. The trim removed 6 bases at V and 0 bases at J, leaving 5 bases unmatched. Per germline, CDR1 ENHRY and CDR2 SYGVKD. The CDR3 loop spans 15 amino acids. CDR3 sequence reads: CAISLDRGANYGYTF. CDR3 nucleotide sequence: TGTGCCATCAGCCTAGACAGGGGGGCTAACTATGGCTACACCTTC.

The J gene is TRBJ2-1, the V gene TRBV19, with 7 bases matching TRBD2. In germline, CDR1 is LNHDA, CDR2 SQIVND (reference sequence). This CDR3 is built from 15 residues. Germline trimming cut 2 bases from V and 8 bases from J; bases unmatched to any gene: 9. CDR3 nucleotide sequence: TGTGCCAGTAGTATAACCCAGGAGCGGGGTTATGAGCAGTTCTTC. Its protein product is CASSITQERGYEQFF. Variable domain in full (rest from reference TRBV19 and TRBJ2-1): DGGITQSPKYLFRKEGQNVTLSCEQNLNHDAMYWYRQDPGQGLRLIYYSQIVNDFQKGDIAEGYSVSREKKESFPLTVTSAQKNPTAFYLCASSITQERGYEQFFGPGTRLTVL.

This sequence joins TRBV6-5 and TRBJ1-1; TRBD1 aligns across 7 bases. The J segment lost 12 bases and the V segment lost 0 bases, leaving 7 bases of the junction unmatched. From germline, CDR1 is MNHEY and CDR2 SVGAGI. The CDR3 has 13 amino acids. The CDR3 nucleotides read TGTGCCAGCAGTTACTCGAGTGACAGGGTTACTTTCTTT. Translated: CASSYSSDRVTFF.

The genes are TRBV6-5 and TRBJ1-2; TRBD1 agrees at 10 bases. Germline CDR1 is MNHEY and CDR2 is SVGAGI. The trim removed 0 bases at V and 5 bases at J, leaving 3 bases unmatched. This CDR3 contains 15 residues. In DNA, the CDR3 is TGTGCCAGCAGTTACTCCTGGACAGGGGGGTATGGCTACACCTTC. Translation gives CASSYSWTGGYGYTF.

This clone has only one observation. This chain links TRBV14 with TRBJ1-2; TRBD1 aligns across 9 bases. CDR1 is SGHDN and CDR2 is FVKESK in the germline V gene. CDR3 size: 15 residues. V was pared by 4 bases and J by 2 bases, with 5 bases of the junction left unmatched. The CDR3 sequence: CASSLLGTGNYGYTF. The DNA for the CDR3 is TGTGCCAGCAGCCTTCTTGGGACAGGGAACTATGGCTACACCTTC.

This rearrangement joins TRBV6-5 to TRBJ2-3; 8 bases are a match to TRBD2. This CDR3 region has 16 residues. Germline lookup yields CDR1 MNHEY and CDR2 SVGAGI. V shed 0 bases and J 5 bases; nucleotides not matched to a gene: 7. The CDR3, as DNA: TGTGCCAGCAGTTACTCTCTCGGGGGGGGAGGAGATACGCAGTATTTT. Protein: CASSYSLGGGGDTQYF.

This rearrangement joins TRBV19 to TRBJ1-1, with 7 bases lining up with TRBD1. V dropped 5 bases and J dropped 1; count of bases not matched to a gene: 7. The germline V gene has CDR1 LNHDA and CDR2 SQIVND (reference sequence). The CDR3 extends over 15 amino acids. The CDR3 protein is CASSVTTGANTEAFF. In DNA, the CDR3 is TGTGCCAGTAGTGTCACAACAGGGGCGAACACTGAAGCTTTCTTT. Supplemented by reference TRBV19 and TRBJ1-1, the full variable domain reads DGGITQSPKYLFRKEGQNVTLSCEQNLNHDAMYWYRQDPGQGLRLIYYSQIVNDFQKGDIAEGYSVSREKKESFPLTVTSAQKNPTAFYLCASSVTTGANTEAFFGQGTRLTVV.

CDR3 protein: CASSFAGQGKSSGYTF. In DNA form, the CDR3 reads TGTGCCAGCAGCTTCGCGGGACAGGGGAAATCCTCTGGCTACACCTTC. The chain recombines TRBV11-1 with TRBJ1-2, with 10 bases lining up with TRBD1. V gave up 3 bases and J gave up 7 bases; unmatched junction bases: 11. Germline V gene data show CDR1 as SGHAT and CDR2 as FQDESV (reference sequence). The CDR3 runs 16 residues.

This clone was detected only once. The CDR3 DNA reads as TGTGCCAGCAGCTCCGGCGGCACCAGCACAGATACGCAGTATTTT. The encoded protein is CASSSGGTSTDTQYF. The chain combines TRBV7-7 with TRBJ2-3, with D unclear. V was trimmed by 4 bases and J by 0 bases, leaving 11 bases between them. Germline V gives CDR1 SSHAT, CDR2 FNYEAQ (reference sequence). This CDR3 region has 15 residues.